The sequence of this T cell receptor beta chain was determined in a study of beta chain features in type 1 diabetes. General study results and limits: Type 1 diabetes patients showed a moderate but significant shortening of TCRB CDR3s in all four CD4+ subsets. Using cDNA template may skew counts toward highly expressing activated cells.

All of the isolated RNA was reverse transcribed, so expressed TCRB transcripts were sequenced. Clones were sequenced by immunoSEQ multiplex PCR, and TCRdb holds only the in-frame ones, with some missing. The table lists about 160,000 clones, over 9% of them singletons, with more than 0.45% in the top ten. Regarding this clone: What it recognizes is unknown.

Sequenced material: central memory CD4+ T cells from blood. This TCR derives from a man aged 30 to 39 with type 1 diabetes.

The DNA for the CDR3 is TGCGCCAGCAGCTCTTACGGGGGTTCGCCCTACGAGCAGTACTTC. Protein sequence: CASSSYGGSPYEQYF. The rearrangement joins TRBV5-1 to TRBJ2-7; weak D call: TRBD2 (6 bases). V lost 3 bases, J lost 2 bases, and 15 bases lay in between. CDR1 is SGHRS, CDR2 YFSETQ, per germline. The CDR3 spans 15 residues.